The present entry profiles one TCR beta chain with its context. Its specificity is not known. This record comes from a study of vaccination and CD4 T cells after COVID-19. Turning to the study itself: Convalescent donors: six male, four female; seven Caucasian, two Asian, one multiracial, two Hispanic. Median time from COVID diagnosis to post-COVID sampling was 101 days (35 to 161).

Study-wide findings and caveats: Recorded median SARS-CoV-2-reactive clonotype numbers increased from around 19 to 38 without reaching significance.

Treatment here: roughly ten-day PBMC culture with coronavirus spike peptide pools or control peptides (ViraFEST assay). For ViraFEST, peptide pools expanded antigen-specific T cells, after which the TCRs were sequenced. The germline V gene encodes CDR1 MDHEN and CDR2 SYDVKM. This CDR3 is built from 15 residues. The germline V and J ends were trimmed by 6 bases and 8 bases, with 17 bases remaining between them. The Oncomine TCR Beta short-read assay sequenced DNA from cultured CD4+ T cells. TCRdb re-analysed the PCR reads in MiXCR, keeping a single row per CDR3 protein. The data hold 8,500 to 13,000 distinct CDR3 sequences, with around 77% observed a single time.

The rearrangement uses TRBV28 and TRBJ1-6, with D possibly TRBD1 on 5 matching bases. This TCR was sampled from a human donor who had recovered from COVID-19. Sequencing was performed on CD4+ T cells from blood, cultured in vitro. The chain's CDR3 is CASSLSRGGYSPLHF. The CDR3 nucleotides read TGTGCCAGCAGCCTATCGCGGGGCGGGTATTCACCCCTCCACTTT.